This TCR beta chain was profiled in a study of T cell clonality in common variable immunodeficiency. In its sample, this clone was seen a few times. Antigen unknown. The read stops 3 residues short of the end of the CDR3; the missing end is completed from the germline J gene. Only in-frame clones appear in the TCRdb table, and some are missing; sequencing was by immunoSEQ multiplex PCR. This table holds over 20,000 clones with no singletons; the top ten claim 4%. Study-wide results and caveats: T cell subpopulation sequencing would be needed to explain CVID clonality. Common variable immunodeficiency TCR beta sequences reportedly had fewer deletions and N-nucleotide insertions. Repertoire-complication correlations in CVID were limited by patient heterogeneity. CVID subjects had higher TCRbeta clonality than healthy controls, most marked in about a third.

Per the germline V gene, CDR1 is SGHTA and CDR2 is FQGTGA. The CDR3 is made up of 17 amino acids. The junction had 6 bases not matched to a gene; V was cut back by 0 bases and J by 3 bases. The CVID group had about 15 females and roughly 30 males, mean age approximately 40. Sample: peripheral blood mononuclear cells. The receptor's source is a human donor with common variable immunodeficiency. V gene TRBV7-3 combines with J gene TRBJ2-3; TRBD1 aligns across 10 bases. The part of the CDR3 DNA that was read is TGTGCCAGCAGCTTAACCGGGACAGGGGTTCGGACAGATACG. The encoded protein is CASSLTGTGVRTDT. The full-length CDR3 reads as CASSLTGTGVRTDTQYF.